This record looks at one TCR beta chain sequence and its context. Antigen: not known. The CDR3 has 15 residues. This entry is derived from a study of response to subunit inactivated influenza vaccine. General observations from the study: Authors suggested seasonal influenza vaccinations each recruit few new T cells.

TCRdb processed the RT-PCR reads anew with MiXCR; each CDR3 protein has one entry. The sample has approximately 700,000 distinct CDR3 sequences; around 14% are singletons. Sample: PBMCs from blood, taken 14 to 15 days before vaccination. The rearrangement links TRBV21-1 to TRBJ2-5; the DNA was not used to check the table's D call, TRBD1. TRBV21-1 is given as a pseudogene. The sequence derives from a man aged 50-60 years who received an inactivated influenza vaccine. CDR3 bases: TGTGCCAGCAGCAAAGTGAGGGGGACCCCAGAGACCCAGTACTTC. Residues: CASSKVRGTPETQYF.